The 23 T cell receptor beta chains presented below share a single source sample, sequenced in a study of T cells in Graves' hyperthyroidism and ophthalmopathy. What was amplified from RNA transcripts were TCR beta CDR3 regions. First-round RT-PCR with HTBI primers amplified the TCR CDR3 region. TCRdb itself ran the multiplex PCR reads through MiXCR, one entry per CDR3 protein. The table has about 420,000 distinct CDR3 sequences, roughly 15% seen once. The sequenced sample was blood. All receptors come from a woman in her late teens or twenties with Graves' hyperthyroidism.

This clonotype has at least ten counts. The J gene is TRBJ2-4, the V gene TRBV6-1, with 11 bases fitting TRBD1. V was clipped by 4 bases and J by 0 bases; unmatched bases: 14. The CDR3 spans 20 residues. Germline CDR1 MNHNS, CDR2 SASEGT. DNA of the CDR3: TGTGCCAGCAGTGCCGGGACAGGGGGTCCTACGGTACTAGCCAAAAACATTCAGTACTTC. This translates into CASSAGTGGPTVLAKNIQYF.

This chain connects TRBV24-1 to TRBJ2-5; 9 nucleotides match TRBD1. CDR3 length: 17 amino acids. The germline V gene encodes CDR1 KGHDR and CDR2 SFDVKD. The trim removed 4 bases at V and 2 bases at J, leaving 10 bases unmatched. The DNA of the CDR3 is TGTGCCACCAGTGACTTGAGGCCCGGACAGGGGCAAGAGACCCAGTACTTC. This gives the protein CATSDLRPGQGQETQYF.

Regarding this clonotype: One end of the junction fails to match germline, which may point to a read error. The rearrangement joins TRBV6-5 to TRBJ2-1; D not resolved. The CDR3 extends over 17 amino acids. The germline V gene has CDR1 MNHEY and CDR2 SVGAGI. CDR3: CTSSYSVDAATYNEQFF. The CDR3 DNA reads TGTACCAGCAGTTACTCTGTGGACGCAGCCACCTACAATGAGCAGTTCTTC.

As for this clonotype: It may be a read error: a sequence one base away is much more abundant. The chain recombines TRBV3-1 with TRBJ1-4; no reliable D call. Deletions cut 4 bases from V and 5 bases from J, with 8 bases between. Germline V gene data show CDR1 as LGHDT and CDR2 as YNNKEL (reference sequence). This CDR3 has 13 residues. The DNA for the CDR3 is TGTGCCAGCAGCCCTGCAGAGAATGAAAAACTGTTTTTT. Its protein is CASSPAENEKLFF.

This clonotype was counted ten times or more. DNA for the CDR3: TGTGCCAGCAGCTTAGCCACCCGGGCGCCCTACGAGCAGTACTTC. Amino acid sequence: CASSLATRAPYEQYF. The chain has TRBV7-2 and TRBJ2-7, with no clear D. Germline V lookup: CDR1 SGHTA, CDR2 FQGNSA. With 0 bases removed from V and 2 bases from J, the gap between germline ends came to 11 bases. The CDR3 is 15 amino acids.

The genes are TRBV6-5 and TRBJ1-4; the match to TRBD1 covers 7 bases. CDR1 and CDR2 (germline): MNHEY, SVGAGI. The CDR3 spans 15 residues. V gave up 2 bases and J gave up 3 bases; unmatched junction bases: 3. CDR3 amino acids: CASSYGGTANEKLFF. DNA for the CDR3: TGTGCCAGCAGTTACGGCGGGACAGCTAATGAAAAACTGTTTTTT.

This clonotype was detected many times. The V and J genes are TRBV7-9 and TRBJ2-5; no clear D gene. Trimming stripped 5 bases from V and 1 base from J, with 11 bases between. Germline CDR1 and CDR2: SEHNR and FQNEAQ (reference sequence). The CDR3 covers 14 residues. CDR3 sequence: CASSPEYFQETQYF. CDR3 in DNA: TGTGCCAGCAGCCCGGAGTATTTCCAAGAGACCCAGTACTTC.

This clonotype was found many times. The genes are TRBV5-1 and TRBJ2-2; 9 positions match TRBD1. CDR3 size: 15 residues. Germline V gene sequence: CDR1 SGHRS, CDR2 YFSETQ. The J segment lost 2 bases and the V segment lost 3 bases, leaving 2 bases of the junction unmatched. CDR3: CASSWGQGNTGELFF. Written as DNA, the CDR3 is TGCGCCAGCAGCTGGGGACAGGGTAACACCGGGGAGCTGTTTTTT.

This clonotype appeared many times. V usage is TRBV5-1 and J usage is TRBJ2-1; 9 bases match TRBD2. The CDR3 runs to 13 residues. Germline-derived CDR1 and CDR2 are SGHRS and YFSETQ. With 5 bases clipped from V and 6 bases from J, the junction kept 3 bases outside the gene matches. DNA of the CDR3: TGCGCCAGCAGAGGGACTAGCTTCAATGAGCAGTTCTTC. Its protein is CASRGTSFNEQFF.

Comment on this clonotype: Since a much larger clone is just one base distant, this may be a read error. The rearrangement uses TRBV29-1 and TRBJ2-7, with TRBD1 matching 11 bases. CDR1 and CDR2 (germline): SQVTM, ANQGSEA. There are 11 residues in the CDR3. DNA for the CDR3: TGCCGCGGGGGGACAGGGGGCGAGCAGTACTTC. Its translation: CRGGTGGEQYF.

This clonotype showed up just a few times. The chain employs TRBV5-6 and TRBJ1-4; D not certain. CDR1 and CDR2 from the germline V gene are SGHDT and YYEEEE. This CDR3 contains 14 residues. The germline V and J ends were trimmed by 2 bases and 4 bases, with 9 bases remaining between them. In DNA form, the CDR3 reads TGTGCCAGCAGCTTAAGAGGGAATAATGAAAAACTGTTTTTT. Translating it yields CASSLRGNNEKLFF. Supplemented by reference TRBV5-6 and TRBJ1-4, the full variable domain reads DAGVTQSPTHLIKTRGQQVTLRCSPKSGHDTVSWYQQALGQGPQFIFQYYEEEERQRGNFPDRFSGHQFPNYSSELNVNALLLGDSALYLCASSLRGNNEKLFFGSGTQLSVL.

This clonotype was detected only a few times. The rearrangement joins TRBV27 to TRBJ2-7; a weak D match, TRBD2 (5 bases). Germline loops: CDR1 MNHEY, CDR2 SMNVEV (reference sequence). Trimming took off 5 bases at V and 2 bases at J, with 13 bases between the two ends. The CDR3 runs 14 residues. DNA of the CDR3: TGTGCCAGCAGTGCCTCAGGACTCCCCTACGAGCAGTACTTC. The encoded protein is CASSASGLPYEQYF.

A few counts support this clonotype. This chain links TRBV5-1 with TRBJ2-7; no clear D. Trimming shortened V by 0 bases and J by 0 bases, and 10 bases separated the two germline ends. CDR3 length equals 15 residues. The germline CDR1 and CDR2 sequences are SGHRS and YFSETQ. The chain's CDR3 is CASSLVGPISYEQYF. The CDR3 nucleotides are TGCGCCAGCAGCTTGGTAGGTCCCATCTCCTACGAGCAGTACTTC.

In the case of this clonotype: A much larger clone differs from this one at a single base, so this may be a read error. Without the conserved terminal phenylalanine or tryptophan, this CDR3 likely stems from a read error. CDR3 sequence: CASSSGVLNYGYTL. The CDR3 nucleotides read TGTGCCAGCAGTTCAGGGGTACTTAACTATGGCTACACCCTC. The V call is TRBV28, the J call TRBJ1-2; weak D call: TRBD1 (6 bases). Germline values: CDR1 MDHEN, CDR2 SYDVKM. CDR3 length equals 14 residues. Trimming left V 4 bases short and J 1 base short, with 10 bases between.

This clonotype was detected a few times. The chain carries TRBV7-6 and TRBJ2-4; 7 nucleotides align to TRBD2. The CDR3 length is 15 residues. The germline gives CDR1 SGHVS, CDR2 FNYEAQ. V shed 1 base, J shed 6 bases, and the junction held 6 bases outside the gene matches. For the CDR3, the DNA is TGTGCCAGCAGCTTAGAAGAGGGGAGGGGAAACATTCAGTACTTC. Encoded protein: CASSLEEGRGNIQYF.

For the CDR3, the DNA is TGTGCCCGCACTAGCGGGATCCTTCAGATTCCAACCTACAATGAGCAGTTCTTC. It codes for CARTSGILQIPTYNEQFF. This sequence joins TRBV30 and TRBJ2-1, with 10 bases that match TRBD2. The germline V gene has CDR1 GTSNPN and CDR2 SVGIG (reference sequence). There are 18 residues in the CDR3. Losses at the gene ends were 8 bases for V and 2 bases for J; bases not matched to a gene: 18.

This clonotype was counted ten times or more. The rearrangement links TRBV7-3 to TRBJ2-1; no clear D. Trimming took 5 bases from V and 8 from J, leaving 19 bases between them. Germline V lookup: CDR1 SGHTA, CDR2 FQGTGA. This CDR3 region has 15 residues. The CDR3 sequence is CASSPRVVGIDEQFF. The DNA for the CDR3 is TGTGCCAGCAGCCCCCGTGTAGTCGGTATCGATGAGCAGTTCTTC. Variable domain in full (rest from reference TRBV7-3 and TRBJ2-1): GAGVSQTPSNKVTEKGKYVELRCDPISGHTALYWYRQSLGQGPEFLIYFQGTGAADDSGLPNDRFFAVRPEGSVSTLKIQRTERGDSAVYLCASSPRVVGIDEQFFGPGTRLTVL.

This clonotype turned up a few times. The V and J genes are TRBV4-2 and TRBJ2-7, with unresolved D. The CDR3 consists of 15 residues. Germline loops: CDR1 LGHNA, CDR2 YNFKEQ. V was pared by 0 bases and J by 3 bases, with 12 bases between. The CDR3 DNA sequence: TGTGCCAGCAGCCAAGATCGCAAGACAAGCTACGAGCAGTACTTC. It specifies CASSQDRKTSYEQYF.

V gene TRBV7-2 combines with J gene TRBJ2-2, with TRBD2 matching over 15 bases. The junction had 1 base not matched to a gene; V was cut back by 8 bases and J by 6 bases. This CDR3 region has 14 residues. From germline, CDR1 is SGHTA and CDR2 FQGNSA. This chain's CDR3 is CASGLAGGPGELFF. In nucleotides, the CDR3 is TGTGCCAGCGGACTAGCGGGAGGGCCCGGGGAGCTGTTTTTT.

This clonotype has more than one count but fewer than ten. The chain joins TRBV5-8 to TRBJ2-2, with a weak D call TRBD2 (6 bases). The V end was cut by 4 bases, the J end by 6 bases, with 19 bases between. Germline V CDR1 and CDR2: SGHTS, YDEGEE. This CDR3 contains 16 residues. CDR3 DNA: TGTGCCAGCAGCCTTCAAGGTGGCGGGATGGCCGGGGAGCTGTTTTTT. This translates into CASSLQGGGMAGELFF.

This clonotype was observed many times. This chain connects TRBV2 to TRBJ1-2; D is unresolved. V was clipped by 7 bases and J by 5 bases, with 14 bases between them. In germline, CDR1 is SNHLY, CDR2 FYNNEI. This CDR3 region has 13 residues. The CDR3 is CASNDDTEYGYTF. For the CDR3, the DNA is TGTGCCAGCAACGACGATACAGAGTATGGCTACACCTTC.

This CDR3 is CASSLGRDSVGELFF. In DNA form, the CDR3 reads TGTGCCAGCAGCTTAGGCCGGGACAGCGTCGGGGAGCTGTTTTTT. J is TRBJ2-2 and V is TRBV11-2, with TRBD1 matching 7 bases. Germline-derived CDR1 and CDR2 are SGHAT and FQNNGV. The CDR3 runs to 15 residues. V lost 1 base to trimming and J lost 7 bases; unmatched junction nucleotides: 6.

This clonotype came up a few times. The rearrangement uses TRBV4-1 and TRBJ2-3; the match to TRBD2 covers 13 bases. The length of the CDR3 is 16 residues. In germline, CDR1 is MGHRA, CDR2 YSYEKL. Germline trimming cut 5 bases from V and 4 bases from J; bases unmatched to any gene: 6. The CDR3 DNA is TGCGCCAGCAGCAAGGGACTAGCGGGACCGGCAGATACGCAGTATTTT. Protein: CASSKGLAGPADTQYF.